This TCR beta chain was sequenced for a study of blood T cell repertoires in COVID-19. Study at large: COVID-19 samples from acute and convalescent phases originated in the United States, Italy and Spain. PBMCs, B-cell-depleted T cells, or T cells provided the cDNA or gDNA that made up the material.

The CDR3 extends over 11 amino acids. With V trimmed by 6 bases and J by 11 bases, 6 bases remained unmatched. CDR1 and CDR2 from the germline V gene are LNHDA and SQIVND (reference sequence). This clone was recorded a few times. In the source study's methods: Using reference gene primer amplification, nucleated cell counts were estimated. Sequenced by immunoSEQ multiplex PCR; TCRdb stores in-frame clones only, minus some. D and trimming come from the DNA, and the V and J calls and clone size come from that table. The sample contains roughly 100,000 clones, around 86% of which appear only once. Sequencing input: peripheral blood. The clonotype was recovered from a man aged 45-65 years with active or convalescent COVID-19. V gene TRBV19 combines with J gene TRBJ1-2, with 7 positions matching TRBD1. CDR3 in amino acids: CASRTGSDYTF. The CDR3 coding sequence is TGTGCCAGTAGGACAGGGAGCGATTACACCTTC. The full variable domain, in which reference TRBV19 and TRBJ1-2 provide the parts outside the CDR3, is DGGITQSPKYLFRKEGQNVTLSCEQNLNHDAMYWYRQDPGQGLRLIYYSQIVNDFQKGDIAEGYSVSREKKESFPLTVTSAQKNPTAFYLCASRTGSDYTFGSGTRLTVV.